This TCR beta chain was profiled in a study of blood T cells in healthy people across ages. PCR was performed a second time for about 6 to 12 cycles using a sample-barcoded 5' primer and a J-beta primer mix. A 12-random-nucleotide template-switch adaptor tagged each cDNA molecule. TCRdb re-called the 5' RACE reads through MiXCR, storing one row per CDR3 protein. There are more than 500,000 distinct CDR3 sequences in the sample; about 27% occur only once, and 3% to 4.5% lies in the top ten. The CDR3 has 14 residues. Trimming stripped 4 bases from V and 8 bases from J, with 15 bases between. The germline gives CDR1 SGHRS, CDR2 YFSETQ. Study-wide results and limits: There were more naive CD4+ cells and higher diversity in long-lived donors than in aged donors.

This clonotype was counted only a few times. Its antigen is not known. These same data were also listed under a study on T cells of mothers and their children.

The rearrangement uses TRBV5-1 and TRBJ1-4, with D perhaps TRBD1 (5 bases). The receptor was derived from a boy under 10 years old in good health. Sample: blood. The CDR3 region is CASSGGTSGEKLFF. The CDR3 coding sequence is TGCGCCAGCAGCGGGGGGACCTCAGGGGAAAAACTGTTTTTT.